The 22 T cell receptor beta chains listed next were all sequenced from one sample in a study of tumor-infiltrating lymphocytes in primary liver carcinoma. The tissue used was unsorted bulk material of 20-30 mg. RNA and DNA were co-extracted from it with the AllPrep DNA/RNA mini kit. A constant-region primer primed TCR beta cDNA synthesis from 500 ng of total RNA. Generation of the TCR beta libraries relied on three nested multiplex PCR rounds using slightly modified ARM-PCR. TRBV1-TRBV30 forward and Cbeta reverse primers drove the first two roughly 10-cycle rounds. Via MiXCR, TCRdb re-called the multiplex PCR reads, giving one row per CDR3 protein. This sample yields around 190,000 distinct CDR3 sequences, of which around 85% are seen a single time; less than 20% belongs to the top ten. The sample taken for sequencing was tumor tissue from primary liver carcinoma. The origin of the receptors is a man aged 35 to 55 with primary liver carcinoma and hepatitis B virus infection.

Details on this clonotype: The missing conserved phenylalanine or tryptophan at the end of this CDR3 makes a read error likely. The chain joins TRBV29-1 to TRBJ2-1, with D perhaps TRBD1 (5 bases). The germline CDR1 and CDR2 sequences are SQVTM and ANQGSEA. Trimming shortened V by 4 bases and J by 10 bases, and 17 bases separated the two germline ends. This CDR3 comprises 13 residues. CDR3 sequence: CSVVQGGAYEQFV. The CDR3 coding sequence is TGCAGCGTTGTTCAGGGTGGGGCCTACGAGCAGTTCGTC.

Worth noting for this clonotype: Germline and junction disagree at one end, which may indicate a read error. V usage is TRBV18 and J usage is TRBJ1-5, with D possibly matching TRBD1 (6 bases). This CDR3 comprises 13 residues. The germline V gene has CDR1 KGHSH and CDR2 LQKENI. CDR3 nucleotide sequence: TGTGCCAACTCACTACAGGGAGATCAGCCCCAGCATTTT. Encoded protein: CANSLQGDQPQHF.

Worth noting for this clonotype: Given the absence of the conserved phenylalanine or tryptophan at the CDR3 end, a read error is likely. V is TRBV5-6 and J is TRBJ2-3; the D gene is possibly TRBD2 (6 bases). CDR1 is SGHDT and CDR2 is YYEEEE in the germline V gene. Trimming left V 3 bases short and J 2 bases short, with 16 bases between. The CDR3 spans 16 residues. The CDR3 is CASSWEVARSTDTQYY. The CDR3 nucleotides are TGTGCCAGCAGCTGGGAGGTAGCCCGGTCCACAGATACGCAGTATTAT.

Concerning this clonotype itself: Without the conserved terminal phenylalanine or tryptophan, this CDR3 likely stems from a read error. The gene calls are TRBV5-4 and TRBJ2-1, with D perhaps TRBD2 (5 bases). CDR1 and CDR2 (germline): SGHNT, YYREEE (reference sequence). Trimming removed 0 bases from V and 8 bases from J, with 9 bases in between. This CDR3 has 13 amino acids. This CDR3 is CASSLARRHEQFI. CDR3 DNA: TGTGCCAGCAGCTTGGCTAGGAGGCATGAGCAGTTCATC.

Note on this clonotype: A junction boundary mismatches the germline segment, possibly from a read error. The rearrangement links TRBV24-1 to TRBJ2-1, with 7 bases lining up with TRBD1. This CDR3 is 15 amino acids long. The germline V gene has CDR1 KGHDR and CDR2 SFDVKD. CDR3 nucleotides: TGTACCACCAGTGATTCGGGCAGGGGGTACGATAAGCAGTTCTTC. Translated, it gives CTTSDSGRGYDKQFF.

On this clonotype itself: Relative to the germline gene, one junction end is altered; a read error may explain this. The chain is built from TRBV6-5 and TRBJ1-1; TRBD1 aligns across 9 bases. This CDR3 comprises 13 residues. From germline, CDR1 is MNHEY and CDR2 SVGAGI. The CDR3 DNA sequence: TGTGTCGGCAGTAGGACAGGGGAAACAGAAGCTGTCTTT. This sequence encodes CVGSRTGETEAVF.

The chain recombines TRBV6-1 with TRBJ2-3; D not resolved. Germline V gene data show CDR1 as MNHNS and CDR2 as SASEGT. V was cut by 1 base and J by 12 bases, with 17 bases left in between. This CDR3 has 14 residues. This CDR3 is CASSEGWSSDIQYF. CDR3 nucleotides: TGTGCCAGCAGTGAAGGCTGGAGCTCAGATATTCAGTATTTT.

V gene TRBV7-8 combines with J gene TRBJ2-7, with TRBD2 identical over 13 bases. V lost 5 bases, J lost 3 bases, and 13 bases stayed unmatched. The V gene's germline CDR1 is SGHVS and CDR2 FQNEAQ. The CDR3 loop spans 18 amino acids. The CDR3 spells CASSLRTSGSMSFYEQYF. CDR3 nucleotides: TGTGCCAGCAGCCTTCGGACTAGCGGGAGTATGAGCTTCTACGAGCAGTACTTC. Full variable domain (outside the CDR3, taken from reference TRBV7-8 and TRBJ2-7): GAGVSQSPRYKVAKRGQDVALRCDPISGHVSLFWYQQALGQGPEFLTYFQNEAQLDKSGLPSDRFFAERPEGSVSTLKIQRTQQEDSAVYLCASSLRTSGSMSFYEQYFGPGTRLTVT.

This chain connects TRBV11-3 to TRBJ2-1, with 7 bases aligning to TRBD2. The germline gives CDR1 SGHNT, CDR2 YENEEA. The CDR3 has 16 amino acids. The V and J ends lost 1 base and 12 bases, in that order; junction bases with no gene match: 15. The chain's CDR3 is CASSLGIVGGRRGQFF. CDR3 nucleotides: TGTGCCAGCAGCTTAGGTATAGTGGGAGGGCGACGTGGGCAGTTCTTC.

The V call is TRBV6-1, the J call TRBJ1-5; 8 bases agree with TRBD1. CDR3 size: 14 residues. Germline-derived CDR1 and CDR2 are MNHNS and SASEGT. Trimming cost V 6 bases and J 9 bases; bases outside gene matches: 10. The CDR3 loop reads CASSPSQGELPQHF. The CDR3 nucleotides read TGTGCCAGCAGCCCCTCACAGGGGGAGCTGCCCCAGCATTTT.

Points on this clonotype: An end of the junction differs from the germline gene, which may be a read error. CDR3 loop: CTSSQTTCGRDNEQFF. CDR3 nucleotides: TGTACCAGCAGCCAGACGACTTGCGGGAGGGACAATGAGCAGTTTTTC. This rearrangement joins TRBV4-2 to TRBJ2-1, with TRBD2 identical over 9 bases. This CDR3 comprises 16 residues. In germline, CDR1 is LGHNA, CDR2 YNFKEQ.

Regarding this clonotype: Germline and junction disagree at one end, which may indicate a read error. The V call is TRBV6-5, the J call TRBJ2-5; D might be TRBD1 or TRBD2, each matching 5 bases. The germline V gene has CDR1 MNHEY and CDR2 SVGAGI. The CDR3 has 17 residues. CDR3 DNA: TGTGCCAACAGTTACTCGAGTAGGGGCGGGTCCCAAGAGACTCAGTACTTC. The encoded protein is CANSYSSRGGSQETQYF.

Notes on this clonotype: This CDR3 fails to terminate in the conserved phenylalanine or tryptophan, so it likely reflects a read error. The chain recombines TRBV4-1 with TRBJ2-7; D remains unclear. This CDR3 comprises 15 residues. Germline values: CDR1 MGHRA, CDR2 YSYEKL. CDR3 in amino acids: CASSPREELFYVQYS. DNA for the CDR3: TGCGCCAGCAGCCCCCGAGAGGAACTCTTCTACGTGCAGTACTCC.

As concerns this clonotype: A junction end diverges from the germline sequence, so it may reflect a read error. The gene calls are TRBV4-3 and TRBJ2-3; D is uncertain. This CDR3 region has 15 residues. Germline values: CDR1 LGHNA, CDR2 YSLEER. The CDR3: CASSQDLDTPDTQYF. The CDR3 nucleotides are TGTGCCAGCAGCCAAGATTTAGACACCCCAGATACGCAGTATTTT.

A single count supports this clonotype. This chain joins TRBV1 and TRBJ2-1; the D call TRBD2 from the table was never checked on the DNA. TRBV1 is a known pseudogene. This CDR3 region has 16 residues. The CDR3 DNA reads TGCATCAGCAGTCAAGACGCTAAAGTAGCGGGATATGAGCAGTTCTTC. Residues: CISSQDAKVAGYEQFF.

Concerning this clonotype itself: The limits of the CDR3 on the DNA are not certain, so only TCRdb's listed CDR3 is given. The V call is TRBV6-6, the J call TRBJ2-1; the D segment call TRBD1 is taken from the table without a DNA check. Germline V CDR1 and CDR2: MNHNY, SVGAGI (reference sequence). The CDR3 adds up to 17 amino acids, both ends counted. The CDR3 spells CASSNSVGQGIHNDQFF.

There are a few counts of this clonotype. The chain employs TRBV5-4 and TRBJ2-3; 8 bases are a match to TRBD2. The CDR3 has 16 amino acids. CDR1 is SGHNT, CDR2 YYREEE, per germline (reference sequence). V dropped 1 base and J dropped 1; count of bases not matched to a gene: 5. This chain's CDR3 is CASSLPTGGRTDTQYF. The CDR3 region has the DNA TGTGCCAGCAGCTTGCCCACGGGAGGGCGCACAGATACGCAGTATTTT. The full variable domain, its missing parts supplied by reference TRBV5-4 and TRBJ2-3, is ETGVTQSPTHLIKTRGQQVTLRCSSQSGHNTVSWYQQALGQGPQFIFQYYREEENGRGNFPPRFSGLQFPNYSSELNVNALELDDSALYLCASSLPTGGRTDTQYFGPGTRLTVL.

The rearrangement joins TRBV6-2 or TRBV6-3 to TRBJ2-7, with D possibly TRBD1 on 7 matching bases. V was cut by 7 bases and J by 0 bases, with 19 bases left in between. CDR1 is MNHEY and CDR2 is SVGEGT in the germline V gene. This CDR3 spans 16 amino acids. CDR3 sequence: CASTEDPGGGSYEQYF. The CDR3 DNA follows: TGTGCCAGCACTGAGGATCCAGGGGGAGGCTCCTACGAGCAGTACTTC.

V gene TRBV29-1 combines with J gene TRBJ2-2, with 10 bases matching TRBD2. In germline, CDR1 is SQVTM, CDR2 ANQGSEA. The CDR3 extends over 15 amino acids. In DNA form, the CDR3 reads TGCAACATTGGGACTAGCGTGGCGAACACCGGGGAGCTGTTTTTT. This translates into CNIGTSVANTGELFF.

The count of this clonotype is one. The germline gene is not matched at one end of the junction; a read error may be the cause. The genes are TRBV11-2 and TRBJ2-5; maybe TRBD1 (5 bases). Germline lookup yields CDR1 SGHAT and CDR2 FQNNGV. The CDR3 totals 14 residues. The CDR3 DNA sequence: TGTACCAGCAGCCCCCGGTCAGCCAGGGTGACCCAGTACTTC. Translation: CTSSPRSARVTQYF. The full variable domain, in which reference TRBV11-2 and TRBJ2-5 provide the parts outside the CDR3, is EAGVAQSPRYKIIEKRQSVAFWCNPISGHATLYWYQQILGQGPKLLIQFQNNGVVDDSQLPKDRFSAERLKGVDSTLKIQPAKLEDSAVYLCTSSPRSARVTQYFGPGTRLLVL.

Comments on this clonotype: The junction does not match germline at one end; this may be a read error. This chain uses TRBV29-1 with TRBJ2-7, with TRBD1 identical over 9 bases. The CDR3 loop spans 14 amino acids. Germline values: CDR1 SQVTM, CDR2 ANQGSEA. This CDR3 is CSVTAGTGNDEHYF. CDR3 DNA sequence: TGCAGCGTCACTGCTGGGACAGGGAATGACGAGCACTACTTC.

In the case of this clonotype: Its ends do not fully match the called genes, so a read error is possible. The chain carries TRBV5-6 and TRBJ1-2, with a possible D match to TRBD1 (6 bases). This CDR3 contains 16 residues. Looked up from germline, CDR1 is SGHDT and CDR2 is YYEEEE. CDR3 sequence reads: CASSHNYRDTNYGYIF. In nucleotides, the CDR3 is TGTGCCAGCAGCCACAATTACCGGGACACTAACTATGGCTACATCTTC.